A single sample is the source of the 27 T cell receptor beta chains below, sequenced in a study of CD8 T cells in ankylosing spondylitis. TCRdb independently ran MiXCR on the 5' RACE reads; one entry per CDR3 protein. Of about 92,000 distinct CDR3 sequences in the sample, 8.8% were seen once. The sequencing sample was made of blood, either unsorted or a sorted T cell fraction (not recorded which). The origin of the receptors is a male donor with ankylosing spondylitis or in good health (not recorded which).

This clonotype was detected ten times or more. The gene calls are TRBV27 and TRBJ2-3, with D perhaps matching TRBD2 (5 bases). The CDR3 covers 14 residues. The V end was cut by 5 bases, the J end by 4 bases, with 13 bases between. The V gene's germline CDR1 is MNHEY and CDR2 SMNVEV (reference sequence). CDR3 protein: CASSIAIYADTQYF. The CDR3 nucleotides are TGTGCCAGCAGTATAGCGATTTACGCAGATACGCAGTATTTT.

A remark on this clonotype: A read error may account for a junction end that differs from germline. This sequence joins TRBV7-9 and TRBJ1-1; D is uncertain. Germline V gene sequence: CDR1 SEHNR, CDR2 FQNEAQ (reference sequence). There are 14 residues in the CDR3. This CDR3 is CASSLVSVNTKAFF. The DNA for the CDR3 is TGTGCCAGCAGCTTAGTTTCAGTGAACACTAAAGCTTTCTTT.

This clonotype appeared many times. V and J are TRBV9 and TRBJ2-3; 11 nucleotides align to TRBD2. Unmatched junction bases numbered 5, after V lost 7 bases and J lost 1 base. The CDR3 covers 15 residues. Looked up from germline, CDR1 is SGDLS and CDR2 is YYNGEE. CDR3 in DNA: TGTGCCAGCGCCACGGGACTAGCGGGCACAGATACGCAGTATTTT. Translating gives CASATGLAGTDTQYF.

The V call is TRBV7-9, the J call TRBJ2-7; D perhaps matches TRBD1 (5 bases). This CDR3 is built from 12 residues. Per the germline V gene, CDR1 is SEHNR and CDR2 is FQNEAQ (reference sequence). Trimming took 5 bases from V and 3 from J, leaving 8 bases between them. CDR3 amino acids: CASSIDSYEQYF. As DNA, the CDR3 is TGTGCCAGCAGCATCGACAGCTACGAGCAGTACTTC.

Many counts were recorded for this clonotype. The chain uses TRBV6-2 or TRBV6-3 and TRBJ2-5, with 7 bases matching TRBD1. V lost 2 bases, J lost 1 base, and 7 bases stayed unmatched. The CDR3 loop spans 16 amino acids. Germline loops: CDR1 MNHEY, CDR2 SVGEGT. The CDR3 region has the DNA TGTGCCAGCAGTTACCCGGCAGGGGGTATCCAAGAGACCCAGTACTTC. Residues: CASSYPAGGIQETQYF.

This clonotype was observed many times. This chain connects TRBV27 to TRBJ2-7; D is possibly TRBD1 or TRBD2 (7 bases each). The CDR3 loop spans 11 amino acids. Per the germline V gene, CDR1 is MNHEY and CDR2 is SMNVEV (reference sequence). The V and J ends lost 8 bases and 6 bases respectively, with 11 bases between them. The CDR3 DNA is TGTGCCAGCCAGGGGGGGGGCGAGCAGTACTTC. Translation: CASQGGGEQYF.

Concerning this clonotype itself: This could be a read error, since a much larger clone is one nucleotide away. The chain joins TRBV3-1 to TRBJ1-3; D ambiguous. This CDR3 region has 16 residues. Germline CDR1 is LGHDT and CDR2 is YNNKEL (reference sequence). Here the CDR3 DNA reads TGTGTCAGCAGCCCAGCAGGATCCTACTCTGGAAACACCATATATTTT. Amino acid sequence: CVSSPAGSYSGNTIYF.

This clonotype was counted at least ten times. J is TRBJ1-1 and V is TRBV13; 7 bases are shared with TRBD1. CDR3 length: 14 amino acids. J gave up 4 bases and V 3 bases, and 5 bases lay outside the gene matches. CDR1 is PRHDT, CDR2 FYEKMQ, per germline (reference sequence). The DNA for the CDR3 is TGTGCCAGCAGCTTGGACAGGCGGGGCACTGAAGCTTTCTTT. This encodes CASSLDRRGTEAFF.

This clonotype was counted at least ten times. This sequence joins TRBV28 and TRBJ2-1; 9 bases match TRBD2. This CDR3 region has 16 residues. Germline V gene sequence: CDR1 MDHEN, CDR2 SYDVKM. V was pared by 6 bases and J by 0 bases, with 6 bases of the junction left unmatched. The CDR3 sequence is CASRLYSGGSYNEQFF. CDR3 sequence (DNA): TGTGCCAGCAGACTGTATAGCGGGGGCTCCTACAATGAGCAGTTCTTC.

This clonotype appeared many times. The V call is TRBV3-1, the J call TRBJ2-5, with 10 positions matching TRBD2. V lost 1 base to trimming and J lost 5 bases; unmatched junction nucleotides: 4. This CDR3 region has 15 residues. CDR1 is LGHDT and CDR2 is YNNKEL in the germline V gene (reference sequence). The CDR3 here is CASSQVATSGETQYF. CDR3 nucleotides: TGTGCCAGCAGCCAAGTAGCGACTAGCGGGGAGACCCAGTACTTC.

The CDR3 sequence is CASSVVGTHYGYTF. The CDR3 nucleotides are TGTGCCAGCAGCGTGGTAGGCACTCACTATGGCTACACCTTC. The V gene is TRBV9, the J gene TRBJ1-2; D not resolved. This CDR3 is built from 14 residues. Trimming took off 2 bases at V and 3 bases at J, with 11 bases between the two ends. CDR1 and CDR2 from the germline V gene are SGDLS and YYNGEE. The variable domain in full, with the rest retrieved from reference TRBV9 and TRBJ1-2, is DSGVTQTPKHLITATGQRVTLRCSPRSGDLSVYWYQQSLDQGLQFLIQYYNGEERAKGNILERFSAQQFPDLHSELNLSSLELGDSALYFCASSVVGTHYGYTFGSGTRLTVV.

This clonotype was counted between two and nine times. CDR3 amino acids: CAWSLGRRHTEAFF. The CDR3 nucleotides are TGTGCCTGGAGTCTTGGACGGCGGCACACTGAAGCTTTCTTT. The V gene is TRBV30, the J gene TRBJ1-1; D unresolved. Trimming removed 2 bases from V and 3 bases from J, with 13 bases in between. The CDR3 has 14 residues. CDR1 GTSNPN and CDR2 SVGIG come from the germline V gene (reference sequence). Looking up the rest from reference TRBV30 and TRBJ1-1 gives the full variable domain: SQTIHQWPATLVQPVGSPLSLECTVEGTSNPNLYWYRQAAGRGLQLLFYSVGIGQISSEVPQNLSASRPQDRQFILSSKKLLLSDSGFYLCAWSLGRRHTEAFFGQGTRLTVV.

In this sample, this clonotype turned up many times. J is TRBJ2-2 and V is TRBV19; D unresolved. Trimming took off 5 bases at V and 0 bases at J, with 10 bases between the two ends. The CDR3 has 15 residues. Germline V gene data show CDR1 as LNHDA and CDR2 as SQIVND (reference sequence). CDR3 sequence: CASSLGRTNTGELFF. Written as DNA, the CDR3 is TGTGCCAGTAGTCTTGGCAGAACGAACACCGGGGAGCTGTTTTTT.

This clonotype was seen many times. V gene TRBV12-3 or TRBV12-4 combines with J gene TRBJ2-1; 8 bases map to TRBD1. Losses at the gene ends were 5 bases for V and 10 bases for J; bases not matched to a gene: 16. CDR3 length: 16 amino acids. The CDR3: CASSPFSGGERVEQFF. CDR3 coding DNA: TGTGCCAGCAGTCCCTTTTCAGGGGGCGAGCGTGTAGAGCAGTTCTTC.

The genes are TRBV21-1 and TRBJ2-5; the table's D call TRBD1 went unverified against the DNA. TRBV21-1 has pseudogene status. The CDR3 has 15 residues. The chain's CDR3 is CASSKDRGISETQYF. The CDR3, as DNA: TGTGCCAGCAGCAAAGACAGGGGCATTTCGGAGACCCAGTACTTC.

This clonotype was recorded at least ten times. This rearrangement joins TRBV20-1 to TRBJ2-2; perhaps D is TRBD1 or TRBD2 (6 bases each). Trimming pared 3 bases from V and 4 bases from J, leaving 21 bases between. The CDR3 is 17 residues long. CDR1 and CDR2 from the germline V gene are DFQATT and SNEGSKA (reference sequence). For the CDR3, the DNA is TGCAGTGCTAGGGGGGGCGGTTGGCGGGAAACCACCGGGGAGCTGTTTTTT. It translates to CSARGGGWRETTGELFF.

The table lists this clonotype with many counts. The chain uses TRBV27 and TRBJ2-1, with TRBD1 as a possible D gene (6 bases). CDR3 length: 17 amino acids. Trimming stripped 6 bases from V and 6 bases from J, with 24 bases between. Germline V gives CDR1 MNHEY, CDR2 SMNVEV (reference sequence). In DNA, the CDR3 is TGTGCCAGCAGCCCCTACCGTGAGGGGGTTGTTTTCAATGAGCAGTTCTTC. It specifies CASSPYREGVVFNEQFF.

This clonotype was seen ten or more times. This sequence joins TRBV11-2 and TRBJ2-1; 13 bases map to TRBD2. The V gene's germline CDR1 is SGHAT and CDR2 FQNNGV. Losses at the gene ends were 4 bases for V and 2 bases for J; bases not matched to a gene: 8. This CDR3 is 18 amino acids long. The CDR3 sequence is CASSSRTGTSGAYNEQFF. The CDR3 coding sequence is TGTGCCAGCAGCTCGAGAACCGGGACTAGCGGGGCCTACAATGAGCAGTTCTTC.

In this sample, this clonotype turned up many times. This sequence joins TRBV5-1 and TRBJ1-6; D is uncertain. The germline V gene has CDR1 SGHRS and CDR2 YFSETQ. This CDR3 has 15 residues. V lost 0 bases, J lost 13 bases, and 17 bases lay in between. The CDR3 region is CASSLEAVESSPLHF. Here the CDR3 DNA reads TGCGCCAGCAGCTTGGAGGCAGTCGAGTCATCGCCCCTCCACTTT. Filled out from reference TRBV5-1 and TRBJ1-6, the complete variable domain reads KAGVTQTPRYLIKTRGQQVTLSCSPISGHRSVSWYQQTPGQGLQFLFEYFSETQRNKGNFPGRFSGRQFSNSRSEMNVSTLELGDSALYLCASSLEAVESSPLHFGNGTRLTVT.

The chain employs TRBV19 and TRBJ2-5; 7 bases align to TRBD1. The V and J ends lost 5 bases and 1 base, in that order; junction bases with no gene match: 4. In germline, CDR1 is LNHDA, CDR2 SQIVND (reference sequence). The CDR3 contains 14 residues. The CDR3 sequence is CASSLGQIQETQYF. The CDR3 DNA sequence: TGTGCCAGTAGTTTGGGACAGATCCAAGAGACCCAGTACTTC. The variable domain in full, completed from reference TRBV19 and TRBJ2-5, reads DGGITQSPKYLFRKEGQNVTLSCEQNLNHDAMYWYRQDPGQGLRLIYYSQIVNDFQKGDIAEGYSVSREKKESFPLTVTSAQKNPTAFYLCASSLGQIQETQYFGPGTRLLVL.

This clonotype was recorded a few times. The V call is TRBV18, the J call TRBJ1-5; no reliable D call. The CDR3 is 14 amino acids. Trimming removed 4 bases at V and 3 bases at J, with 10 bases between. Germline V lookup: CDR1 KGHSH, CDR2 LQKENI. CDR3 amino acids: CASSRNSDNQPQHF. The CDR3 coding sequence is TGTGCCAGCTCACGGAACTCCGACAATCAGCCCCAGCATTTT.

This clonotype was recorded at least ten times. The rearrangement joins TRBV9 to TRBJ1-4, with 8 bases matching TRBD1. J lost 3 bases, V lost 4 bases, and 5 bases had no gene match. CDR3 size: 15 residues. Germline V lookup: CDR1 SGDLS, CDR2 YYNGEE. The CDR3 DNA follows: TGTGCCAGCAGCAAGACAGGGGCGCCTAATGAAAAACTGTTTTTT. Its protein is CASSKTGAPNEKLFF.

Ten or more counts support this clonotype. The V call is TRBV5-1, the J call TRBJ2-1, with D tentatively TRBD2 (7 bases). Trimming pared 3 bases from V and 8 bases from J, leaving 15 bases between. The CDR3 length is 14 residues. The germline V gene encodes CDR1 SGHRS and CDR2 YFSETQ. CDR3 sequence (DNA): TGCGCCAGCAGCTACGGGGGGCCCGTCGATGAGCAGTTCTTC. It encodes CASSYGGPVDEQFF.

This clonotype was seen many times. The chain has TRBV2 and TRBJ2-7; a weak D match, TRBD1 (6 bases). The CDR3 contains 13 residues. Germline V gene data show CDR1 as SNHLY and CDR2 as FYNNEI. The V gene lost 4 bases and the J gene lost 2 bases, with 9 bases spanning the gap. The chain's CDR3 is CASSVGTTYEQYF. The DNA for the CDR3 is TGTGCCAGCAGTGTCGGGACAACCTACGAGCAGTACTTC. The full variable domain, in which reference TRBV2 and TRBJ2-7 provide the parts outside the CDR3, is EPEVTQTPSHQVTQMGQEVILRCVPISNHLYFYWYRQILGQKVEFLVSFYNNEISEKSEIFDDQFSVERPDGSNFTLKIRSTKLEDSAMYFCASSVGTTYEQYFGPGTRLTVT.

This clonotype was counted a few times. V and J are TRBV12-3 or TRBV12-4 and TRBJ2-3; D uncertain. Between the trimmed V and J ends, which lost 0 bases and 5 bases, there was a span of 15 bases. CDR3 length equals 16 residues. For the CDR3, the DNA is TGTGCCAGCAGTTTAGCGGCTCTTTTGATCGGAGATACGCAGTATTTT. Its protein is CASSLAALLIGDTQYF.

The CDR3, as DNA: TGTGCCAGCAGCTTTTCGGGAGGGAGCAATCAGCCCCAGCATTTT. This encodes CASSFSGGSNQPQHF. The V and J genes are TRBV7-9 and TRBJ1-5, with D unresolved. CDR3 size: 15 residues. Germline CDR1 is SEHNR and CDR2 is FQNEAQ (reference sequence). The ends were cut back, 3 bases at V and 1 base at J, with 10 bases in the middle.

This chain joins TRBV12-3 or TRBV12-4 and TRBJ1-2; TRBD1 agrees at 11 bases. The CDR3 runs 14 residues. V trimming: 3 bases; J trimming: 9 bases; junction bases outside the gene matches: 6. The CDR3 reads CASSLVDRGQSYTF. The DNA for the CDR3 is TGTGCCAGCAGTTTGGTGGACAGGGGGCAGAGCTACACCTTC.